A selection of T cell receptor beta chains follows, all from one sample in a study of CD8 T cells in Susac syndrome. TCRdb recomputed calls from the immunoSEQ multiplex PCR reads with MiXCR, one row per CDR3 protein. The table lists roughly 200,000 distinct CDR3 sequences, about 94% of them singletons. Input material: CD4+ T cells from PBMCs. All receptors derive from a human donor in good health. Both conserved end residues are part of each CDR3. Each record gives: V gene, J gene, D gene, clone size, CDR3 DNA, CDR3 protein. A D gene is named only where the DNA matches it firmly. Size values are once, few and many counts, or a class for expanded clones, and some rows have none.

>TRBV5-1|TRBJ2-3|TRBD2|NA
TGCGCCAGCAGCTTCCTTTCTAGCGGCCTCACAGATACGCAGTATTTT
CASSFLSSGLTDTQYF
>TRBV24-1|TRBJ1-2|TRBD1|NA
TGTGCCACCAGTGACTCGACAGGGATCTATGGCTACACCTTC
CATSDSTGIYGYTF
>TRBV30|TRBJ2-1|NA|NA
TGTGCCTGGACCTTCCGCTCCTACAATGAGCAGTTCTTC
CAWTFRSYNEQFF
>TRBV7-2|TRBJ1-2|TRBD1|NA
TGTGCCAGCAGCCTACGTCACAGGGGGCATGGCTACACCTTC
CASSLRHRGHGYTF
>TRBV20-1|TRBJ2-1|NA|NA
TGCAGTGCTAGACGCCCAGGGATGGGGGGCAATGAGCAGTTCTTC
CSARRPGMGGNEQFF
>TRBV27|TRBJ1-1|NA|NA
TGTGCCAGCAGTTTCTCCGGATCTTTCTCTGAAGCTTTCTTT
CASSFSGSFSEAFF
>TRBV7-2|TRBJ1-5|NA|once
TGTGCCAGCAGCTTTTCGGGTCTGGGGAATCAGCCCCAGCATTTT
CASSFSGLGNQPQHF
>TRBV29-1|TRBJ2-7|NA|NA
TGCAGCGTTGTGGGGGCTTACGAGCAGTACTTC
CSVVGAYEQYF
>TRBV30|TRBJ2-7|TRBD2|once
TGTGCCTGGAGCCCTTCGGGACTAGGGAAATACGAGCAGTACTTC
CAWSPSGLGKYEQYF
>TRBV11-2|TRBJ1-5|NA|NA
TGTGCCAGCAGCTTAGATGGAGGGACTCAGCCCCAGCATTTT
CASSLDGGTQPQHF
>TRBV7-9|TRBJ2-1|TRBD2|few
TGTGCCAGCAGCTTGGGACTAGCGGTGGATGAGCAGTTCTTC
CASSLGLAVDEQFF
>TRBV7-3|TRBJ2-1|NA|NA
TGTGCCAGCAGCTTAGGGACTGAGCAGTTCTTC
CASSLGTEQFF
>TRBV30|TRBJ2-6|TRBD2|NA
TGTGCCTGGGGACCCGGGGGGTCTGGGGCCAACGTCCTGACTTTC
CAWGPGGSGANVLTF
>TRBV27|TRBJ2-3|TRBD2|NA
TGTGCCAGCAGTTTCACTAGCGGGGCCACAGATACGCAGTATTTT
CASSFTSGATDTQYF
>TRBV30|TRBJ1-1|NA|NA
TGTGCCGCCAGTAGGACACAGAACACTGAAGCTTTCTTT
CAASRTQNTEAFF
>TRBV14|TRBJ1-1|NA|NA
TGTGCCAGCAGTCAACAGCTGAACACTGAAGCTTTCTTT
CASSQQLNTEAFF
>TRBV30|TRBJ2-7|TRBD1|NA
TGTGCCTGGAGAGGGGACAGGGCCGGGAAGCAGTACTTC
CAWRGDRAGKQYF
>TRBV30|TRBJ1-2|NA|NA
TGTGCCTGGAGTCGGGGGTCGGAGAATGGCTACACCTTC
CAWSRGSENGYTF
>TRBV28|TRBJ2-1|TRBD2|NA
TGTGCCAGCACCGTGGGAGGGGCAATCTCCTACAATGAGCAGTTCTTC
CASTVGGAISYNEQFF
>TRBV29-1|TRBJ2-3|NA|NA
TGCAGCGTCGGAGGATGGTACAGGGCCCCAGATACGCAGTATTTT
CSVGGWYRAPDTQYF
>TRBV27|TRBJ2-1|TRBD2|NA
TGTGCCAGCAGTTTATCGATAAATCGCGGGGGGTACAATGAGCAGTTCTTC
CASSLSINRGGYNEQFF
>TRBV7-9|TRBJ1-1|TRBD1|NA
TGTGCCAGCAGCTTACTGACAGGGGCGCTTGGTTACACTGAAGCTTTCTTT
CASSLLTGALGYTEAFF
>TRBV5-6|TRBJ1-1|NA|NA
TGTGCCAGCAGCTTGAGGCGGGGGGGACCCCTCACTGAAGCTTTCTTT
CASSLRRGGPLTEAFF
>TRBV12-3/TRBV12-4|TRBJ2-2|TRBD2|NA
TGTGCCAGCAGTCGGGGAGCGGGAACGAACACCGGGGAGCTGTTTTTT
CASSRGAGTNTGELFF
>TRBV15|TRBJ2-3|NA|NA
TGTGCCACCAGCAGAGGGGATGGCGGGAGCACAGATACGCAGTATTTT
CATSRGDGGSTDTQYF